The 22 T cell receptor beta chains presented below share a single source sample, sequenced in a study of a mutant IDH1 vaccine in newly diagnosed glioma. The time point is: week 35, safety follow-up. All doses held 300 ug of mutant IDH1 20-mer peptide, with topical imiquimod. Profiling relied on immunoSEQ multiplex PCR, and the TCRdb table lists in-frame clones only, not all of them. The sample shows some 60,000 clones, 86% of them seen only once. These receptors have no identified antigens. Sequences were derived from PBMCs, sampled from a glioma patient whose treatment included an IDH1 peptide vaccine. The receptors here all came from a man aged 35-49 years with glioma.

The CDR3 DNA is TGTGCTAGTAGTCCAGCGGGATTCTACGAGCAGTACTTC. The encoded protein is CASSPAGFYEQYF. The chain has TRBV12-5 and TRBJ2-7, with TRBD2 matching 7 bases. Germline loops: CDR1 LGHNT, CDR2 FRNRAP. CDR3 length: 13 residues. V shed 8 bases and J 3 bases; nucleotides not matched to a gene: 7.

The chain is built from TRBV6-1 and TRBJ2-7, with a tentative D call TRBD2 (6 bases). Germline loops: CDR1 MNHNS, CDR2 SASEGT. The CDR3 has 14 amino acids. V was cut by 7 bases and J by 5 bases, with 18 bases left in between. CDR3 region: CASMRELKGHEQYF. Written as DNA, the CDR3 is TGTGCCAGCATGCGGGAACTGAAGGGCCACGAGCAGTACTTC.

The J gene is TRBJ1-2, the V gene TRBV6-5; 9 bases agree with TRBD1. Germline lookup yields CDR1 MNHEY and CDR2 SVGAGI. V gave up 11 bases and J gave up 6 bases; unmatched junction bases: 10. CDR3 length: 13 amino acids. The CDR3 is CASRARTGDGYTF. The CDR3 coding sequence is TGTGCCTCCCGGGCGAGGACAGGGGATGGCTACACCTTC.

The V gene is TRBV5-6, the J gene TRBJ2-5, with D possibly TRBD2 on 5 matching bases. The V end was cut by 3 bases, the J end by 3 bases, with 15 bases between. This CDR3 contains 15 residues. Per the germline V gene, CDR1 is SGHDT and CDR2 is YYEEEE. CDR3 in amino acids: CASSYSTDYEETQYF. In DNA form, the CDR3 reads TGTGCCAGCAGCTACTCAACCGACTACGAAGAGACCCAGTACTTC.

The CDR3: CASSPSAGMNTEAFF. The CDR3 DNA follows: TGTGCCAGCAGCCCTAGCGCTGGGATGAACACTGAAGCTTTCTTT. The V call is TRBV9, the J call TRBJ1-1; no clear D gene. Germline CDR1 is SGDLS and CDR2 is YYNGEE. V lost 4 bases and J lost 0, with 13 bases in between. The CDR3 spans 15 residues.

The chain couples TRBV19 to TRBJ1-2, with 7 bases lining up with TRBD1. Per the germline V gene, CDR1 is LNHDA and CDR2 is SQIVND (reference sequence). This CDR3 region has 14 residues. V shed 2 bases, J shed 8 bases, and the junction held 8 bases outside the gene matches. CDR3 sequence (DNA): TGTGCCAGTAGTATAAGGACAGGACGGGCGGGCTACACCTTC. This encodes CASSIRTGRAGYTF. Filled out from reference TRBV19 and TRBJ1-2, the complete variable domain reads DGGITQSPKYLFRKEGQNVTLSCEQNLNHDAMYWYRQDPGQGLRLIYYSQIVNDFQKGDIAEGYSVSREKKESFPLTVTSAQKNPTAFYLCASSIRTGRAGYTFGSGTRLTVV.

As DNA, the CDR3 is TGTGCCAGCAGCTTTACTAGCGGAGAATACAATGAGCAGTTCTTC. Its protein product is CASSFTSGEYNEQFF. The chain links TRBV7-2 to TRBJ2-1; 8 bases line up with TRBD2. V trimming: 3 bases; J trimming: 4 bases; junction bases outside the gene matches: 5. The CDR3 runs to 15 residues. Germline V gene data show CDR1 as SGHTA and CDR2 as FQGNSA. Looking up the rest from reference TRBV7-2 and TRBJ2-1 gives the full variable domain: GAGVSQSPSNKVTEKGKDVELRCDPISGHTALYWYRQSLGQGLEFLIYFQGNSAPDKSGLPSDRFSAERTGGSVSTLTIQRTQQEDSAVYLCASSFTSGEYNEQFFGPGTRLTVL.

Comments on this clone: This CDR3 is also generated by other DNA sequences in the sample. This chain joins TRBV7-3 and TRBJ1-1; D is unclear. This CDR3 has 14 residues. Germline CDR1 and CDR2: SGHTA and FQGTGA. V gave up 6 bases and J gave up 1 base, with 12 bases separating them. The CDR3 DNA reads as TGTGCCAGCAGTCCGGGCCACTCGAACACTGAAGCTTTCTTT. As protein: CASSPGHSNTEAFF.

The chain has TRBV6-5 and TRBJ2-1, with unresolved D. The CDR3 has 14 amino acids. V shed 5 bases and J shed 2 bases, with 10 bases lying between them. The V gene's germline CDR1 is MNHEY and CDR2 SVGAGI. Here the CDR3 reads CASSHSETYNEQFF. CDR3 sequence (DNA): TGTGCCAGCAGTCATAGTGAGACCTACAATGAGCAGTTCTTC.

This chain joins TRBV27 and TRBJ1-5, with D possibly TRBD1 on 5 matching bases. The V end lost 3 bases, the J end lost 5 bases, and 11 bases lay between the germline ends. Germline V gene data show CDR1 as MNHEY and CDR2 as SMNVEV (reference sequence). There are 14 residues in the CDR3. The CDR3 protein is CASSLRRGDQPQHF. The CDR3 DNA sequence: TGTGCCAGCAGTTTGAGGAGAGGGGATCAGCCCCAGCATTTT.

This clone appeared a single time. This chain connects TRBV5-1 to TRBJ2-5, with 9 positions matching TRBD2. CDR1 and CDR2 from the germline V gene are SGHRS and YFSETQ. J was trimmed by 6 bases and V by 7 bases; bases with no gene match: 13. CDR3 length equals 15 residues. The CDR3 loop reads CASLRTSGSTQTQYF. CDR3 nucleotide sequence: TGCGCCAGCTTGAGAACTAGCGGGTCTACCCAGACCCAGTACTTC.

In this sample, this clone turned up a few times. The J gene is TRBJ2-2, the V gene TRBV20-1; D is ambiguous. The CDR3 loop spans 11 amino acids. Trimming took off 5 bases at V and 5 bases at J, with 6 bases between the two ends. The germline V gene encodes CDR1 DFQATT and CDR2 SNEGSKA (reference sequence). The CDR3, as DNA: TGCAGTGCTGGATTAACCGGGGAGCTGTTTTTT. It specifies CSAGLTGELFF.

The chain is built from TRBV29-1 and TRBJ2-7; D is unclear. The CDR3 length is 12 residues. Looked up from germline, CDR1 is SQVTM and CDR2 is ANQGSEA. The V gene lost 5 bases and the J gene lost 3 bases, with 11 bases spanning the gap. In DNA, the CDR3 is TGCAGCGTTCTGGCTCTGGGCTACGAGCAGTACTTC. Its translation is CSVLALGYEQYF.

This rearrangement joins TRBV5-4 to TRBJ1-1; 11 nucleotides align to TRBD1. The CDR3 covers 17 residues. Losses at the gene ends were 4 bases for V and 4 bases for J; bases not matched to a gene: 12. Per the germline V gene, CDR1 is SGHNT and CDR2 is YYREEE (reference sequence). CDR3 region: CASSLGTGGLSGTEAFF. The CDR3 nucleotides read TGTGCCAGCAGCCTGGGGACAGGGGGACTTTCGGGCACTGAAGCTTTCTTT.

The chain is built from TRBV4-1 and TRBJ2-2; D is possibly TRBD1 (5 bases). In germline, CDR1 is MGHRA, CDR2 YSYEKL. This CDR3 spans 17 amino acids. V lost 0 bases and J 6 bases, leaving 17 bases between the germline ends. The CDR3 here is CASSQEQEHRAAGELFF. Written as DNA, the CDR3 is TGCGCCAGCAGCCAAGAACAGGAGCATCGAGCTGCCGGGGAGCTGTTTTTT.

The genes are TRBV19 and TRBJ2-5; D uncertain. The CDR3 contains 12 residues. Trimming took 4 bases from V and 1 from J, leaving 4 bases between them. Germline CDR1 LNHDA, CDR2 SQIVND (reference sequence). The CDR3 sequence is CASSTAQETQYF. CDR3 bases: TGTGCCAGTAGTACAGCCCAAGAGACCCAGTACTTC.

This clone has only one observation. The chain joins TRBV6-5 to TRBJ2-3, with D possibly TRBD2 on 6 matching bases. V was cut by 6 bases and J by 5 bases, with 15 bases left in between. Germline CDR1 MNHEY, CDR2 SVGAGI. This CDR3 comprises 14 residues. CDR3 sequence (DNA): TGTGCCAGCAGCAAATCCGGGGGAGGAGATACGCAGTATTTT. Its translation is CASSKSGGGDTQYF.

V is TRBV9 and J is TRBJ2-4; maybe TRBD2 (5 bases). V was cut by 4 bases and J by 0 bases, with 17 bases left in between. The CDR3 has 17 amino acids. Germline CDR1 SGDLS, CDR2 YYNGEE. The CDR3 DNA follows: TGTGCCAGCAGCAAGGAGGTACAGCCTCTAGCCAAAAACATTCAGTACTTC. Encoded protein: CASSKEVQPLAKNIQYF.

The J gene is TRBJ2-1, the V gene TRBV4-2; 11 bases fit TRBD2. The CDR3 covers 17 residues. Unmatched junction bases numbered 7, after V lost 0 bases and J lost 6 bases. Germline CDR1 is LGHNA and CDR2 is YNFKEQ. The CDR3 bases are TGTGCCAGCAGCCAAGATCACGGTAGCGGGAGGGTCAATGAGCAGTTCTTC. This encodes CASSQDHGSGRVNEQFF.

This clone was seen once. The chain carries TRBV5-8 and TRBJ2-7; 12 positions agree with TRBD2. V was clipped by 4 bases and J by 1 base; unmatched bases: 3. CDR3 length: 15 amino acids. Germline V gene data show CDR1 as SGHTS and CDR2 as YDEGEE. The CDR3 coding sequence is TGTGCCAGCAGCGCTGGGACTAGCGGGTCCTACGAGCAGTACTTC. Protein: CASSAGTSGSYEQYF.

The CDR3 reads CASGDRVNTEAFF. The CDR3 nucleotides read TGTGCCAGCGGGGACAGGGTGAACACTGAAGCTTTCTTT. The chain employs TRBV7-9 and TRBJ1-1; 9 bases match TRBD1. CDR1 and CDR2 from the germline V gene are SEHNR and FQNEAQ (reference sequence). This CDR3 is built from 13 residues. The V segment lost 8 bases and the J segment 0 bases; nucleotides outside the gene matches: 1.

As DNA, the CDR3 is TGTGCCAGCAGATTTCAGGGTTCCTATGGCTACACCTTC. Its protein product is CASRFQGSYGYTF. V and J are TRBV11-2 and TRBJ1-2, with D tentatively TRBD1 (5 bases). Germline V gene lookup returns CDR1 SGHAT and CDR2 FQNNGV. With 6 bases removed from V and 4 bases from J, the gap between germline ends came to 12 bases. The CDR3 is 13 amino acids.